The source of this T cell receptor beta chain is a study of CD8 T cells in ankylosing spondylitis. The V gene end was trimmed by 3 bases and the J gene end by 3 bases; junction bases not matched to a gene: 4. Germline V gene sequence: CDR1 LGHNA, CDR2 YNFKEQ. This CDR3 contains 15 residues. Concerning this clonotype itself: Its antigen is undetermined.

Construction of TCR beta libraries was performed using quantitative 5'-RACE with molecular barcodes. TCRdb itself ran the 5' RACE reads through MiXCR, one entry per CDR3 protein. The table lists more than 110,000 distinct CDR3 sequences, roughly 8.3% of them singletons. Study-wide results and caveats: Ankylosing spondylitis blood appeared to carry a characteristic TCR beta motif of roughly eight highly homologous variants. Significant enrichment of disease-linked clones was reported in matched ankylosing spondylitis synovial fluid.

The TCR was taken from a male donor with ankylosing spondylitis. The chain combines TRBV4-2 with TRBJ2-3, with TRBD2 identical over 9 bases. Sequencing was carried out using synovial fluid, either unsorted or a sorted T cell fraction (not recorded which). CDR3 nucleotide sequence: TGTGCCAGCAGCCAGCTTAGCGGGAGAACAGATACGCAGTATTTT. Residues: CASSQLSGRTDTQYF.